This entry features one T cell receptor (beta chain) sequence. This sample was taken from a study of T cell responses to AZD1222 COVID-19 vaccine. The table came from immunoSEQ multiplex PCR; TCRdb's copy has only in-frame clones and leaves some out. The table lists 95,000 to 150,000 clones, about 91% of them singletons, with approximately 1.5% in the top ten. The germline gives CDR1 SGHRS, CDR2 YFSETQ. V was cut by 2 bases and J by 6 bases, with 19 bases left in between. CDR3 length: 16 amino acids. The rearrangement links TRBV5-1 to TRBJ2-3, with a possible D match to TRBD2 (6 bases). The receptor's source is an adult in good health. The sample here was peripheral blood, taken on day 0 of AZD1222 vaccination. The CDR3 region is CASSLGGDPGGDTQYF. For the CDR3, the DNA is TGCGCCAGCAGCTTAGGAGGGGACCCAGGCGGTGATACGCAGTATTTT.